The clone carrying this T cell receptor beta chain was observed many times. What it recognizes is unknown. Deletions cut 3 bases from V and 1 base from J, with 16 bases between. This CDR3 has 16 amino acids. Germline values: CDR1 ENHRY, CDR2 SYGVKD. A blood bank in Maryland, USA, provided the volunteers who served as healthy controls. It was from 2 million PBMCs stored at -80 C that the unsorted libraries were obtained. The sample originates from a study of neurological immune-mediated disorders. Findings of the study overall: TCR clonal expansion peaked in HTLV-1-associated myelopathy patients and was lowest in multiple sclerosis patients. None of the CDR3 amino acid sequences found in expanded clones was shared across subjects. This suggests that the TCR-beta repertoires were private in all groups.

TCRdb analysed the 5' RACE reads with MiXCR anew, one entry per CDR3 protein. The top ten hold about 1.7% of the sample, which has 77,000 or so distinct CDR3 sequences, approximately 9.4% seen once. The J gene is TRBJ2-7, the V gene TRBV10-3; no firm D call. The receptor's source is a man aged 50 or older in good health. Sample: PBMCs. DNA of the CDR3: TGTGCCATCAGTGACAACTTGGGCGGTACTTCCTACGAGCAGTACTTC. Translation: CAISDNLGGTSYEQYF.